Each of the 30 T cell receptor beta chains below was sequenced from the same sample in a study of OX40 agonist ivuxolimab in advanced cancers. Clones were sequenced by immunoSEQ multiplex PCR, and TCRdb holds only the in-frame ones, with some missing. The sample yields tens of thousands of clones, about 89% seen once. Sequences were derived from CD4+ or CD8+ T cells sorted from blood, sampled in a trial of the OX40 agonist ivuxolimab. These receptors came from an adult with an advanced solid tumor such as melanoma, head and neck, liver or kidney cancer.

A few counts support this clone. The chain joins TRBV13 to TRBJ2-5; tentatively, D is TRBD1 (5 bases). Trimming removed 5 bases from V and 5 bases from J, with 21 bases in between. CDR3 length equals 16 residues. Germline-derived CDR1 and CDR2 are PRHDT and FYEKMQ (reference sequence). DNA for the CDR3: TGTGCCAGCAGCATGAGTAGGGGCCCTCCTGGGGAGACCCAGTACTTC. As protein: CASSMSRGPPGETQYF.

The chain uses TRBV7-2 and TRBJ2-1; 9 bases are a match to TRBD2. CDR3 length: 15 amino acids. V gave up 6 bases and J gave up 0 bases; unmatched junction bases: 3. Germline CDR1 SGHTA, CDR2 FQGNSA. CDR3 residues: CASSRSGSSYNEQFF. For the CDR3, the DNA is TGTGCCAGCAGTCGTAGCGGGAGCTCCTACAATGAGCAGTTCTTC. The variable domain in full, completed from reference TRBV7-2 and TRBJ2-1, reads GAGVSQSPSNKVTEKGKDVELRCDPISGHTALYWYRQSLGQGLEFLIYFQGNSAPDKSGLPSDRFSAERTGGSVSTLTIQRTQQEDSAVYLCASSRSGSSYNEQFFGPGTRLTVL.

This rearrangement joins TRBV6-1 to TRBJ2-2; the D is unclear. Germline CDR1 is MNHNS and CDR2 is SASEGT. V was pared by 4 bases and J by 4 bases, with 10 bases between. The CDR3 sequence is 14 residues long. DNA of the CDR3: TGTGCCAGCAGTGGGTGGCCGGGCACCGGGGAGCTGTTTTTT. Its protein product is CASSGWPGTGELFF.

This clone was seen only once. V and J are TRBV6-5 and TRBJ2-7; 9 bases are a match to TRBD1. The CDR3 length is 15 residues. The ends lost 4 bases at V and 3 bases at J; junction bases unmatched: 7. Per the germline V gene, CDR1 is MNHEY and CDR2 is SVGAGI. CDR3 nucleotide sequence: TGTGCCAGCAGTTCCTCGGGACAGGGCATCTACGAGCAGTACTTC. It encodes CASSSSGQGIYEQYF.

The chain uses TRBV5-1 and TRBJ1-5; D might be TRBD1 (5 bases). Germline values: CDR1 SGHRS, CDR2 YFSETQ. V lost 0 bases to trimming and J lost 2 bases, with 12 bases between them. The CDR3 spans 16 residues. The CDR3 coding sequence is TGCGCCAGCAGCTTGGACGGGGGGGGTGGCAATCAGCCCCAGCATTTT. Translating it yields CASSLDGGGGNQPQHF.

The rearrangement uses TRBV19 and TRBJ2-7; D is undetermined. With 1 base removed from V and 3 bases from J, the gap between germline ends came to 13 bases. The CDR3 contains 15 residues. Germline lookup yields CDR1 LNHDA and CDR2 SQIVND (reference sequence). The CDR3 region has the DNA TGTGCCAGTAGTATAGGTGCCGAGGCGGACTACGAGCAGTACTTC. The encoded protein is CASSIGAEADYEQYF.

The V gene is TRBV6-1, the J gene TRBJ2-2, with TRBD1 as a possible D gene (5 bases). Trimming pared 1 base from V and 1 base from J, leaving 7 bases between. This CDR3 region has 15 residues. Germline V gives CDR1 MNHNS, CDR2 SASEGT. The CDR3 coding sequence is TGTGCCAGCAGTGAAGGACAGCTGAACACCGGGGAGCTGTTTTTT. Translating it yields CASSEGQLNTGELFF.

The chain employs TRBV10-2 and TRBJ2-7, with TRBD1 identical over 9 bases. J lost 1 base, V lost 0 bases, and 4 bases had no gene match. The CDR3 sequence is 16 residues long. Germline V CDR1 and CDR2: WSHSY, SAAADI. The CDR3, as DNA: TGCGCCAGCAGTGAGTCGGCCGGGACAGGGTCCTACGAGCAGTACTTC. Translated, it gives CASSESAGTGSYEQYF.

The rearrangement uses TRBV6-6 and TRBJ1-1; D is undetermined. From germline, CDR1 is MNHNY and CDR2 SVGAGI (reference sequence). The CDR3 has 13 residues. Trimming pared 6 bases from V and 5 bases from J, leaving 13 bases between. CDR3 in DNA: TGTGCCAGCAGAAGACGGGAAGAGACTGAAGCTTTCTTT. Its translation is CASRRREETEAFF.

The V call is TRBV4-1, the J call TRBJ2-3; no reliable D call. This CDR3 comprises 16 residues. The germline V gene has CDR1 MGHRA and CDR2 YSYEKL. V gave up 6 bases and J gave up 1 base, with 17 bases separating them. CDR3 loop: CASSSQPPSGTDTQYF. The CDR3 DNA reads as TGCGCCAGCAGTTCTCAACCCCCGAGTGGCACAGATACGCAGTATTTT.

This clone has just a few counts. This chain joins TRBV6-1 and TRBJ2-1; TRBD2 might be the D (5 bases). This CDR3 spans 14 amino acids. With 2 bases removed from V and 9 bases from J, the gap between germline ends came to 14 bases. Germline CDR1 reads MNHNS; CDR2 reads SASEGT. This chain's CDR3 is CASSEFAYRGEQFF. The CDR3 DNA follows: TGTGCCAGCAGTGAATTCGCATACCGGGGTGAGCAGTTCTTC.

This clone appeared once. The chain joins TRBV5-1 to TRBJ2-3, with D hard to call. Germline values: CDR1 SGHRS, CDR2 YFSETQ. The CDR3 totals 15 residues. With 0 bases removed from V and 0 bases from J, the gap between germline ends came to 8 bases. The CDR3 DNA reads as TGCGCCAGCAGCTTGGTTGATTTTAGCACAGATACGCAGTATTTT. It is translated as CASSLVDFSTDTQYF.

The rearrangement links TRBV11-2 to TRBJ2-1; D possibly corresponds to TRBD2 (6 bases). CDR3 length: 17 residues. CDR1 is SGHAT and CDR2 is FQNNGV in the germline V gene. Trimming shortened V by 1 base and J by 0 bases, and 13 bases separated the two germline ends. CDR3 region: CASSLGGGMSSYNEQFF. CDR3 nucleotide sequence: TGTGCCAGCAGCTTAGGAGGCGGGATGAGCTCCTACAATGAGCAGTTCTTC.

The table lists this clone with a few counts. The rearrangement links TRBV19 to TRBJ1-4; 7 nucleotides match TRBD1. V gave up 10 bases and J gave up 5 bases; unmatched junction bases: 7. Germline values: CDR1 LNHDA, CDR2 SQIVND (reference sequence). CDR3 length equals 13 residues. The CDR3 region is CAIRDSLNEKLFF. The CDR3 DNA follows: TGTGCCATTCGGGACAGCTTAAATGAAAAACTGTTTTTT.

This clone was seen a single time. The CDR3 spells CASTVGEGFNQPQHF. CDR3 nucleotides: TGTGCCAGTACCGTTGGAGAAGGTTTCAATCAGCCCCAGCATTTT. The rearrangement uses TRBV19 and TRBJ1-5, with D hard to call. The V gene lost 7 bases and the J gene lost 3 bases, with 16 bases spanning the gap. CDR1 and CDR2 (germline): LNHDA, SQIVND (reference sequence). The CDR3 extends over 15 amino acids.

This chain links TRBV4-1 with TRBJ1-3, with D possibly being TRBD1 (6 bases). CDR3 length: 17 residues. Trimming took 1 base from V and 3 from J, leaving 16 bases between them. CDR1 and CDR2 from the germline V gene are MGHRA and YSYEKL. CDR3 DNA: TGCGCCAGCAGCCAAGGTCCCGGGACATTGTTTGGAAACACCATATATTTT. Residues: CASSQGPGTLFGNTIYF.

The V and J genes are TRBV7-9 and TRBJ1-4; TRBD1 is a possible D gene (6 bases). Germline V lookup: CDR1 SEHNR, CDR2 FQNEAQ (reference sequence). The ends were cut back, 2 bases at V and 5 bases at J, with 9 bases in the middle. This CDR3 spans 14 amino acids. DNA of the CDR3: TGTGCCAGCAGCTTATGGCAGGGGAATGAAAAACTGTTTTTT. The encoded protein is CASSLWQGNEKLFF.

The rearrangement joins TRBV19 to TRBJ1-1, with 9 positions matching TRBD1. Germline assignment: CDR1 LNHDA and CDR2 SQIVND (reference sequence). Trimming took 4 bases from V and 6 from J; bases not matched to a gene: 9. The CDR3 loop spans 15 amino acids. CDR3 sequence reads: CASSTRTGEEAEAFF. In nucleotides, the CDR3 is TGTGCCAGTAGTACCCGGACAGGGGAAGAGGCTGAAGCTTTCTTT.

The chain combines TRBV5-1 with TRBJ2-5; D is unclear. CDR1 and CDR2 (germline): SGHRS, YFSETQ. V was pared by 5 bases and J by 1 base, with 15 bases between. The CDR3 spans 15 residues. CDR3 sequence: CASSSTGNSQETQYF. The CDR3 nucleotides are TGCGCCAGCAGTTCCACTGGTAACAGCCAAGAGACCCAGTACTTC.

A note on this clone: The sample carries other DNA sequences with the same CDR3. This rearrangement joins TRBV4-1 to TRBJ1-1, with a possible D match to TRBD1 (5 bases). The CDR3 sequence is 13 residues long. V shed 4 bases and J shed 5 bases, with 11 bases lying between them. CDR1 is MGHRA and CDR2 is YSYEKL in the germline V gene. CDR3 residues: CASSPREVTEAFF. The CDR3 bases are TGCGCCAGCAGCCCCAGGGAGGTAACTGAAGCTTTCTTT.

This chain uses TRBV19 with TRBJ1-5; no definite D call. The V gene's germline CDR1 is LNHDA and CDR2 SQIVND (reference sequence). CDR3 length: 15 amino acids. V dropped 6 bases and J dropped 0 bases, with 12 bases sitting between them. The CDR3 region is CASRNNPNSNQPQHF. DNA of the CDR3: TGTGCCAGTAGGAACAATCCCAATAGCAATCAGCCCCAGCATTTT.

J is TRBJ1-1 and V is TRBV6-1, with 9 bases matching TRBD1. Germline CDR1 and CDR2: MNHNS and SASEGT. The CDR3 is 15 amino acids. V shed 4 bases, J shed 0 bases, and the junction held 3 bases outside the gene matches. In DNA form, the CDR3 reads TGTGCCAGCAGTGGACAGGGGGGATTGAACACTGAAGCTTTCTTT. Encoded protein: CASSGQGGLNTEAFF.

The chain combines TRBV28 with TRBJ1-1; the D is unclear. V was shortened by 6 bases and J by 4 bases, with 9 bases between the two germline ends. There are 12 residues in the CDR3. The germline gives CDR1 MDHEN, CDR2 SYDVKM. CDR3 coding DNA: TGTGCCAGCAGATCTAGTACCACTGAAGCTTTCTTT. It codes for CASRSSTTEAFF.

The chain uses TRBV29-1 and TRBJ2-3; weak D call: TRBD2 (6 bases). Trimming cost V 4 bases and J 5 bases, with 19 bases left between them. The CDR3 is 15 amino acids. Germline V gene lookup returns CDR1 SQVTM and CDR2 ANQGSEA. The CDR3 spells CSVGVRERVRDTQYF. The DNA for the CDR3 is TGCAGCGTTGGGGTGAGGGAGCGGGTAAGAGATACGCAGTATTTT.

This chain links TRBV5-1 with TRBJ2-5, with 7 bases that match TRBD1. This CDR3 spans 14 amino acids. From germline, CDR1 is SGHRS and CDR2 YFSETQ. Trimming at V came to 4 bases and at J to 1 base, leaving 4 bases not matched to a gene. The CDR3 sequence: CASSQGQLQETQYF. As DNA, the CDR3 is TGCGCCAGCAGCCAGGGACAGCTCCAAGAGACCCAGTACTTC.

This rearrangement joins TRBV7-9 to TRBJ1-2; 10 positions match TRBD1. The germline V gene encodes CDR1 SEHNR and CDR2 FQNEAQ (reference sequence). This CDR3 contains 15 residues. J was trimmed by 5 bases and V by 1 base; bases with no gene match: 4. The CDR3 region is CASSLVDRGLYGYTF. CDR3 DNA sequence: TGTGCCAGCAGCTTAGTCGACAGGGGGCTTTATGGCTACACCTTC.

This rearrangement joins TRBV5-6 to TRBJ2-1; tentatively, D is TRBD1 (6 bases). The CDR3 has 13 amino acids. Germline V gene lookup returns CDR1 SGHDT and CDR2 YYEEEE. Trimming pared 3 bases from V and 4 bases from J, leaving 8 bases between. The CDR3 protein is CASSSQGYNEQFF. The CDR3 coding sequence is TGTGCCAGCAGCTCTCAGGGGTACAATGAGCAGTTCTTC.

In this sample, this clone turned up a few times. J is TRBJ1-2 and V is TRBV14, with D unresolved. This CDR3 comprises 13 residues. V was trimmed by 0 bases and J by 5 bases, leaving 7 bases between them. CDR1 is SGHDN and CDR2 is FVKESK in the germline V gene. The CDR3 reads CASSQDRIYGYTF. Here the CDR3 DNA reads TGTGCCAGCAGCCAAGACAGGATTTATGGCTACACCTTC.

This clone was recorded a few times. This chain uses TRBV28 with TRBJ2-2, with D possibly being TRBD1 or TRBD2 (5 bases each). Germline V gene sequence: CDR1 MDHEN, CDR2 SYDVKM. With 11 bases removed from V and 2 bases from J, the gap between germline ends came to 12 bases. There are 13 residues in the CDR3. The CDR3 reads CAGRDLNTGELFF. The DNA for the CDR3 is TGTGCCGGCCGGGACCTCAACACCGGGGAGCTGTTTTTT. The full variable domain, its missing parts supplied by reference TRBV28 and TRBJ2-2, is DVKVTQSSRYLVKRTGEKVFLECVQDMDHENMFWYRQDPGLGLRLIYFSYDVKMKEKGDIPEGYSVSREKKERFSLILESASTNQTSMYLCAGRDLNTGELFFGEGSRLTVL.

The gene calls are TRBV27 and TRBJ2-3; 11 positions agree with TRBD2. Germline V gene lookup returns CDR1 MNHEY and CDR2 SMNVEV (reference sequence). The CDR3 totals 17 residues. With 5 bases clipped from V and 1 base from J, the junction kept 8 bases outside the gene matches. CDR3 DNA: TGTGCCAGCAGTCCAACAACTAGCGGGAGCGGCACAGATACGCAGTATTTT. Encoded protein: CASSPTTSGSGTDTQYF.